The TCR beta chain under discussion was sequenced for a study of T-cell reconstitution after alpha-beta-depleted transplantation in children. This sample's TCRbeta library carried unique molecular identifier barcodes. TCRdb independently ran MiXCR on the PCR reads; one entry per CDR3 protein. The sample yields about 300,000 distinct CDR3 sequences, nearly 8% seen once. Study observations and caveats: Alpha-beta T cells present about two months after transplant were reported to originate from several hundred expanded graft clones. From surviving recipient T cells and thymic progenitors came the high day-60 TCRbeta diversity observed in some patients. Among T cells one year after transplant, newly produced cells accounted for most counts and diversity.

This CDR3 region has 14 residues. The V and J ends lost 2 bases and 3 bases respectively, with 8 bases between them. In germline, CDR1 is LNHDA, CDR2 SQIVND (reference sequence). Notes on this clonotype: Antigen unknown.

The origin of this receptor is a female patient aged 2-10 years who had a stem cell transplant for Fanconi anemia, so the T cells may come from the graft donor. The chain joins TRBV19 to TRBJ2-1; no definite D call. Sequenced material: peripheral blood, taken 360 days after TCRalphabeta/CD19-depleted stem cell transplant. The DNA of the CDR3 is TGTGCCAGTAGTATAAATTTAGACTACAATGAGCAGTTCTTC. It specifies CASSINLDYNEQFF.